The 5 T cell receptor beta chains reported below all come from one sample, sequenced in a study of shared clonotypes between healthy human individuals. The assay was immunoSEQ multiplex PCR, and TCRdb's table has in-frame clones only and misses some. Altogether approximately 530,000 clones are present, 90% to 96% being singletons, with the ten largest covering approximately 0.06%. What was sequenced was naive CD4+ T cells sorted from blood. Stated subset: CD45RA+ positively selected. The origin of the receptors is a woman in her 30s in good health.

This sequence joins TRBV7-9 and TRBJ2-7; 7 positions agree with TRBD2. The ends lost 6 bases at V and 1 base at J; junction bases unmatched: 9. Germline V gene lookup returns CDR1 SEHNR and CDR2 FQNEAQ (reference sequence). CDR3 length: 15 residues. CDR3 sequence: CASRPSGTPSYEQYF. Written as DNA, the CDR3 is TGTGCCAGCAGACCCAGCGGGACCCCGTCCTACGAGCAGTACTTC.

In its sample, this clone was seen once. V and J are TRBV28 and TRBJ1-5, with 8 bases lining up with TRBD1. CDR1 and CDR2 (germline): MDHEN, SYDVKM. V dropped 5 bases and J dropped 0; count of bases not matched to a gene: 3. The CDR3 consists of 15 residues. CDR3 protein: CASSLQGASNQPQHF. CDR3 coding DNA: TGTGCCAGCAGTCTCCAGGGGGCTAGCAATCAGCCCCAGCATTTT.

CDR3 nucleotides: TGTGCCAGCAGCTACAGGGTCGGAAACACCATATATTTT. Its protein is CASSYRVGNTIYF. The rearrangement joins TRBV7-9 to TRBJ1-3; perhaps TRBD1 as D (6 bases). The germline gives CDR1 SEHNR, CDR2 FQNEAQ (reference sequence). The V end was cut by 4 bases, the J end by 4 bases, with 8 bases between. The CDR3 is 13 amino acids.

This sequence joins TRBV11-2 and TRBJ2-7; 13 bases line up with TRBD2. The CDR3 runs 15 residues. V gave up 6 bases and J gave up 6 bases; unmatched junction bases: 8. Germline V gene sequence: CDR1 SGHAT, CDR2 FQNNGV. This chain's CDR3 is CASRRPGLAGREQYF. The CDR3 nucleotides are TGTGCCAGCAGGAGGCCGGGACTAGCGGGACGCGAGCAGTACTTC.

Comments on this clone: Other DNA sequences in the same sample also yield this CDR3. V and J are TRBV5-1 and TRBJ2-5; TRBD2 matches at 11 bases. The J call is uncertain, as TRBJ2-7 better fits the DNA end. CDR3 length equals 14 residues. Germline V gene lookup returns CDR1 SGHRS and CDR2 YFSETQ. In DNA, the CDR3 is TGCGCCAGCAGCTTAACTAGCGGGAGCTACGAGCAGTACTTC. This sequence encodes CASSLTSGSYEQYF.